The 5 T cell receptor beta chains presented below share a single source sample, sequenced in a study of T cell responses to AZD1222 COVID-19 vaccine. The repertoire was sequenced with immunoSEQ multiplex PCR; TCRdb's copy has only in-frame clones and lacks some. Of roughly 100,000 clones in the sample, 82% were seen once. The sequenced sample was peripheral blood, obtained on day 0 of AZD1222 vaccination. These receptors were obtained from an adult in good health.

This clone was seen only once. The same CDR3 can be traced to other DNA sequences in this sample. The rearrangement uses TRBV3-1 (or the pseudogene TRBV3-2) and TRBJ2-7; 8 bases line up with TRBD1. The germline gives CDR1 LGHDT, CDR2 YNNKEL (reference sequence). This CDR3 is built from 13 residues. The ends lost 4 bases at V and 3 bases at J; junction bases unmatched: 2. This CDR3 is CASSLGQGYEQYF. The CDR3 DNA sequence: TGTGCCAGCAGCCTAGGACAGGGCTACGAGCAGTACTTC.

The V call is TRBV7-9, the J call TRBJ2-3; 8 bases are a match to TRBD2. V was pared by 7 bases and J by 3 bases, with 9 bases of the junction left unmatched. CDR3 size: 15 residues. CDR1 and CDR2 from the germline V gene are SEHNR and FQNEAQ (reference sequence). The CDR3 DNA sequence: TGTGCCAGCATCCACACGGGGGGGCGGACAGATACGCAGTATTTT. This encodes CASIHTGGRTDTQYF.

J is TRBJ2-4 and V is TRBV11-2, with 9 positions matching TRBD1. Per the germline V gene, CDR1 is SGHAT and CDR2 is FQNNGV. The trim removed 4 bases at V and 4 bases at J, leaving 2 bases unmatched. The CDR3 is made up of 14 amino acids. CDR3 sequence: CASSSGQGKNIQYF. CDR3 DNA sequence: TGTGCCAGCAGCTCGGGACAGGGAAAAAACATTCAGTACTTC.

The chain is built from TRBV11-2 and TRBJ1-6; no reliable D call. Germline CDR1 and CDR2: SGHAT and FQNNGV. Trimming took off 0 bases at V and 5 bases at J, with 11 bases between the two ends. CDR3 length equals 16 residues. CDR3 DNA: TGTGCCAGCAGCTTAGACTACGGGTGGAATAATTCACCCCTCCACTTT. Its translation is CASSLDYGWNNSPLHF.

V gene TRBV29-1 combines with J gene TRBJ1-1; 7 bases are shared with TRBD1. The CDR3 covers 13 residues. Germline loops: CDR1 SQVTM, CDR2 ANQGSEA. V shed 7 bases, J shed 2 bases, and the junction held 7 bases outside the gene matches. CDR3 sequence reads: CSARTGPNTEAFF. Written as DNA, the CDR3 is TGCAGCGCACGGACAGGACCAAACACTGAAGCTTTCTTT.